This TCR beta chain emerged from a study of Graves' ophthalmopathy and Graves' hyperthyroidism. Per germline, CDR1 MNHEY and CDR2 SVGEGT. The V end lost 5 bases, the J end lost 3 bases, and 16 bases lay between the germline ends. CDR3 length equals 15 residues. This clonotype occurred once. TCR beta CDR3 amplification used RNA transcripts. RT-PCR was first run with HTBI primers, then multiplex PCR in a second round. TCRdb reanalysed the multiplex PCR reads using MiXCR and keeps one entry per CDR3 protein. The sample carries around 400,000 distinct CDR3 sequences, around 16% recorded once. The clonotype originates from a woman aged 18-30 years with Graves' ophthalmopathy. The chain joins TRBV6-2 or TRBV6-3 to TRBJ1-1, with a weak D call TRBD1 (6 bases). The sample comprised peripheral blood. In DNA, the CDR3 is TGTGCCAGCAGTCAAACAGGGTGGCGAGACACTGAAGCTTTCTTT. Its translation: CASSQTGWRDTEAFF.